These 18 T cell receptor beta chains were sequenced from one sample in a study of shared clonotypes between healthy human individuals. Data came from immunoSEQ multiplex PCR; TCRdb stores just in-frame clones and leaves some out. The table lists some 1.5 million clones, about 98% of them singletons, with 0.45% in the top ten. The specimen was naive CD4+ T cells sorted from blood. This sample's subset: CD45RA+ positively selected. All receptors come from a man aged 25 to 40 in good health.

The V call is TRBV5-5, the J call TRBJ2-1; D uncertain. Germline V CDR1 and CDR2: SGHKS, YYEKEE (reference sequence). Trimming stripped 4 bases from V and 13 bases from J, with 15 bases between. This CDR3 region has 12 residues. The CDR3 sequence is CASSPGTDVQFF. The CDR3 coding sequence is TGTGCCAGCAGCCCGGGCACCGACGTCCAGTTCTTC. The full variable domain, with the rest looked up from reference TRBV5-5 and TRBJ2-1, is DAGVTQSPTHLIKTRGQQVTLRCSPISGHKSVSWYQQVLGQGPQFIFQYYEKEERGRGNFPDRFSARQFPNYSSELNVNALLLGDSALYLCASSPGTDVQFFGPGTRLTVL.

Concerning this clone itself: Other DNA sequences in this specimen translate into the identical CDR3. J is TRBJ2-7 and V is TRBV5-4; 7 positions agree with TRBD1. Per the germline V gene, CDR1 is SGHNT and CDR2 is YYREEE (reference sequence). The CDR3 is 13 amino acids. Trimming removed 4 bases from V and 3 bases from J; junction bases left unmatched: 4. In DNA form, the CDR3 reads TGTGCCAGCAGCCCGGGACAGAGCTACGAGCAGTACTTC. Translating gives CASSPGQSYEQYF. Combining the CDR3 with reference TRBV5-4 and TRBJ2-7 gives the whole variable domain ETGVTQSPTHLIKTRGQQVTLRCSSQSGHNTVSWYQQALGQGPQFIFQYYREEENGRGNFPPRFSGLQFPNYSSELNVNALELDDSALYLCASSPGQSYEQYFGPGTRLTVT.

J is TRBJ2-3 and V is TRBV5-1; 7 bases map to TRBD1. Germline lookup yields CDR1 SGHRS and CDR2 YFSETQ. The junction had 6 bases not matched to a gene; V was cut back by 0 bases and J by 2 bases. The CDR3 extends over 16 amino acids. The CDR3 sequence is CASSLAEQGYTDTQYF. CDR3 DNA sequence: TGCGCCAGCAGCTTGGCGGAACAGGGGTACACAGATACGCAGTATTTT.

The chain recombines TRBV7-9 with TRBJ2-7; 10 positions agree with TRBD2. Trimming took 11 bases from V and 0 from J; bases not matched to a gene: 7. The germline V gene encodes CDR1 SEHNR and CDR2 FQNEAQ (reference sequence). CDR3 length: 14 amino acids. The CDR3 coding sequence is TGTGCCGGCGGACTAGCGGAGAACTCCTACGAGCAGTACTTC. Translation gives CAGGLAENSYEQYF.

This rearrangement joins TRBV28 to TRBJ2-6; 8 nucleotides match TRBD1. Germline V gives CDR1 MDHEN, CDR2 SYDVKM. CDR3 size: 14 residues. CDR3 in DNA: TGTGAATATCAGGGGGCCCGTGGGGCCAACGTCCTGACTTTC. This encodes CEYQGARGANVLTF. The variable domain in full, completed from reference TRBV28 and TRBJ2-6, reads DVKVTQSSRYLVKRTGEKVFLECVQDMDHENMFWYRQDPGLGLRLIYFSYDVKMKEKGDIPEGYSVSREKKERFSLILESASTNQTSMYLCEYQGARGANVLTFGAGSRLTVL.

V usage is TRBV7-6 and J usage is TRBJ1-4, with D possibly TRBD1 on 5 matching bases. This CDR3 has 16 amino acids. Germline lookup yields CDR1 SGHVS and CDR2 FNYEAQ. Between the trimmed V and J ends, which lost 0 bases and 0 bases, there was a span of 8 bases. The DNA of the CDR3 is TGTGCCAGCAGCTTAGCTGGGACCACAACTAATGAAAAACTGTTTTTT. Translated, it gives CASSLAGTTTNEKLFF.

This clone was recorded once. V is TRBV4-2 and J is TRBJ2-3, with a possible D match to TRBD1 (5 bases). The CDR3 has 16 residues. V lost 0 bases to trimming and J lost 6 bases, with 16 bases between them. Germline-derived CDR1 and CDR2 are LGHNA and YNFKEQ. The CDR3 is CASSQDIRGASDTQYF. The CDR3, as DNA: TGTGCCAGCAGCCAAGATATTCGTGGGGCGAGTGATACGCAGTATTTT.

The V call is TRBV29-1, the J call TRBJ2-1; D call uncertain. With 0 bases removed from V and 4 bases from J, the gap between germline ends came to 13 bases. Germline V gene sequence: CDR1 SQVTM, CDR2 ANQGSEA. The CDR3 is 15 residues long. CDR3 sequence reads: CSVEEGFFGYNEQFF. CDR3 bases: TGCAGCGTTGAAGAGGGCTTTTTTGGTTACAATGAGCAGTTCTTC.

This clone appeared a single time. The rearrangement joins TRBV7-2 to TRBJ1-4; no definite D call. The CDR3 is 15 residues long. V gave up 1 base and J gave up 7 bases, with 13 bases separating them. Germline loops: CDR1 SGHTA, CDR2 FQGNSA. The CDR3 region has the DNA TGTGCCAGCAGCTTAGGAGCCCGAGGAGGTGAAAAACTGTTTTTT. Protein sequence: CASSLGARGGEKLFF.

The chain joins TRBV27 to TRBJ2-2; 9 bases are a match to TRBD1. Germline CDR1 and CDR2: MNHEY and SMNVEV (reference sequence). The CDR3 contains 16 residues. The V gene end was trimmed by 6 bases and the J gene end by 2 bases; junction bases not matched to a gene: 7. In DNA form, the CDR3 reads TGTGCCAGCAGCTTGACAGGGGGGATTAACACCGGGGAGCTGTTTTTT. Amino acid sequence: CASSLTGGINTGELFF.

The chain is built from TRBV2 and TRBJ2-5; possible D gene TRBD1, 5 bases. The CDR3 is 14 amino acids. Trimming left V 2 bases short and J 4 bases short, with 11 bases between. Germline V gene data show CDR1 as SNHLY and CDR2 as FYNNEI. The DNA for the CDR3 is TGTGCCAGCAGTGAAAGGGGTTCTGTAGAGACCCAGTACTTC. It specifies CASSERGSVETQYF.

J is TRBJ2-2 and V is TRBV9; TRBD2 aligns across 7 bases. The CDR3 extends over 17 amino acids. J gave up 5 bases and V 3 bases, and 13 bases lay outside the gene matches. Looked up from germline, CDR1 is SGDLS and CDR2 is YYNGEE. In nucleotides, the CDR3 is TGTGCCAGCAGCGGGAGACGGGGGGAACTACAGACCGGGGAGCTGTTTTTT. Protein sequence: CASSGRRGELQTGELFF.

The sample holds one count of this clone. This chain connects TRBV6-1 to TRBJ2-1, with 10 bases identical to TRBD1. Germline V lookup: CDR1 MNHNS, CDR2 SASEGT. J lost 9 bases, V lost 6 bases, and 11 bases had no gene match. This CDR3 spans 15 amino acids. The CDR3 loop reads CASSATGQGVGEQFF. CDR3 DNA: TGTGCCAGCAGCGCCACCGGACAGGGGGTTGGTGAGCAGTTCTTC.

V gene TRBV19 combines with J gene TRBJ2-3; tentative D call: TRBD2 (6 bases). This CDR3 contains 15 residues. The germline CDR1 and CDR2 sequences are LNHDA and SQIVND (reference sequence). The V end lost 3 bases, the J end lost 0 bases, and 10 bases lay between the germline ends. The CDR3, as DNA: TGTGCCAGTAGTATCGGGGGAACTAGCACAGATACGCAGTATTTT. Its translation is CASSIGGTSTDTQYF.

This clone was picked up one time. The rearrangement uses TRBV18 and TRBJ1-5; D is undetermined. This CDR3 contains 16 residues. Trimming pared 6 bases from V and 1 base from J, leaving 16 bases between. Per germline, CDR1 KGHSH and CDR2 LQKENI. The CDR3 bases are TGTGCCAGCTCCACCTTGCACACACCAAGCAATCAGCCCCAGCATTTT. Translating it yields CASSTLHTPSNQPQHF.

In the case of this clone: This CDR3 is also generated by other DNA sequences in the sample. The chain joins TRBV18 to TRBJ2-1, with 7 bases aligning to TRBD1. The CDR3 covers 14 residues. Germline assignment: CDR1 KGHSH and CDR2 LQKENI. J was trimmed by 4 bases and V by 3 bases; bases with no gene match: 3. This CDR3 reads CASSPGQTYNEQFF. CDR3 in DNA: TGTGCCAGCTCACCGGGACAGACATACAATGAGCAGTTCTTC.

The chain combines TRBV9 with TRBJ2-1; D not resolved. Germline V gives CDR1 SGDLS, CDR2 YYNGEE. The CDR3 extends over 15 amino acids. The V end was cut by 0 bases, the J end by 3 bases, with 10 bases between. CDR3 in DNA: TGTGCCAGCAGCGTAGTTGGAGATCGCTACAATGAGCAGTTCTTC. Amino acids: CASSVVGDRYNEQFF.

V is TRBV9 and J is TRBJ2-3; maybe TRBD1 (6 bases). Per the germline V gene, CDR1 is SGDLS and CDR2 is YYNGEE. CDR3 length equals 16 residues. Trimming took off 0 bases at V and 2 bases at J, with 13 bases between the two ends. In DNA, the CDR3 is TGTGCCAGCAGCGTAGGGTCAGGGGCGTTCACAGATACGCAGTATTTT. It specifies CASSVGSGAFTDTQYF. Supplemented by reference TRBV9 and TRBJ2-3, the full variable domain reads DSGVTQTPKHLITATGQRVTLRCSPRSGDLSVYWYQQSLDQGLQFLIQYYNGEERAKGNILERFSAQQFPDLHSELNLSSLELGDSALYFCASSVGSGAFTDTQYFGPGTRLTVL.